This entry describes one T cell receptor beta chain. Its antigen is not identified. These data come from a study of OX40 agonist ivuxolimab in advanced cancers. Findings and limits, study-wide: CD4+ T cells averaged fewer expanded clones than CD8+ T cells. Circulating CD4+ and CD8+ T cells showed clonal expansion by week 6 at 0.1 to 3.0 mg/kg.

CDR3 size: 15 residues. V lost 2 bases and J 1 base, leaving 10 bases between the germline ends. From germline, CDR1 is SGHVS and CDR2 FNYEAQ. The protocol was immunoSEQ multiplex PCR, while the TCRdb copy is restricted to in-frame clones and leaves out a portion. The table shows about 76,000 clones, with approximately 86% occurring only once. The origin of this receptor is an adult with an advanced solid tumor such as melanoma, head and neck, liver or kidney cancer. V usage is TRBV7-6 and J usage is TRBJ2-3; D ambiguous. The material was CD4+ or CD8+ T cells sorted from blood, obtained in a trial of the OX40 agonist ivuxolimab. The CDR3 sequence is CASSLRVFGTDTQYF. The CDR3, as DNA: TGTGCCAGCAGCTTAAGGGTTTTTGGCACAGATACGCAGTATTTT.